The present TCR beta chain was sequenced within a study of T-cell memory formation after mild COVID-19. Concerning this clonotype itself: Its antigen is not known.

Study-wide results and caveats: Clonal second-wave expansions that peaked on day 37 had unconfirmed SARS-CoV-2 specificity. Certain responding clones were present in pre-infection memory, suggesting participation of cross-reactive memory. Researchers report contracting CD4+ clones mostly in CM and EM, with CD8+ clones in EMRA.

A 5'RACE reaction primed in the constant segment made cDNA libraries of TCR alpha and TCR beta, and these carried sample barcodes and UMIs. Using its own MiXCR run on the 5' RACE reads, TCRdb lists one record per CDR3 protein. The sample shows about 270,000 distinct CDR3 sequences, around 15% of them seen only once. Deletions cut 7 bases from V and 2 bases from J, with 9 bases between. This CDR3 is 12 amino acids long. Germline V gene sequence: CDR1 SEHNR, CDR2 FQNEAQ (reference sequence). The chain combines TRBV7-9 with TRBJ2-7; the D call may be TRBD1 or TRBD2 (5 bases each). This TCR derives from a man between 18 and 29 years old who had mild COVID-19 (a few samples of this study predate the infection). Cell type and time point are not known. The sequenced sample consisted of PBMCs or a T cell subset sorted from them (not recorded which). The CDR3 protein is CASIGTAYEQYF. In DNA form, the CDR3 reads TGTGCCAGCATTGGGACGGCCTACGAGCAGTACTTC.